The 18 T cell receptor beta chains presented below share a single source sample, sequenced in a study of T cell responses to AZD1222 COVID-19 vaccine. Produced via immunoSEQ multiplex PCR; TCRdb's table is partial and in-frame only. The table includes under 130,000 clones, about nine tenths detected once. This specimen consisted of peripheral blood, obtained on day 0 of AZD1222 vaccination. The receptor set was obtained from an adult in good health.

V gene TRBV3-1 (or the pseudogene TRBV3-2) combines with J gene TRBJ1-4, with 9 bases aligning to TRBD1. This CDR3 region has 15 residues. The germline V gene encodes CDR1 LGHDT and CDR2 YNNKEL (reference sequence). The J segment lost 7 bases and the V segment lost 5 bases, leaving 8 bases of the junction unmatched. CDR3 residues: CASSSTGGAFEKLFF. The CDR3 nucleotides are TGTGCCAGCAGCTCCACAGGGGGCGCTTTTGAAAAACTGTTTTTT.

The chain is built from TRBV6-2 or TRBV6-3 and TRBJ1-5; possibly TRBD1 for D (5 bases). V dropped 7 bases and J dropped 3 bases, with 13 bases sitting between them. CDR1 and CDR2 (germline): MNHEY, SVGEGT. This CDR3 comprises 14 residues. CDR3 nucleotide sequence: TGTGCCAGCAACCCCGACAGCTACAATCAGCCCCAGCATTTT. Its protein product is CASNPDSYNQPQHF.

V gene TRBV24-1 combines with J gene TRBJ2-3, with 12 bases that match TRBD2. V dropped 1 base and J dropped 2; count of bases not matched to a gene: 3. Germline-derived CDR1 and CDR2 are KGHDR and SFDVKD. There are 17 residues in the CDR3. CDR3 sequence: CATSDFTSGRNTDTQYF. DNA of the CDR3: TGTGCCACCAGTGATTTTACTAGCGGGAGGAACACAGATACGCAGTATTTT.

V is TRBV28 and J is TRBJ2-7; D remains unclear. CDR1 and CDR2 from the germline V gene are MDHEN and SYDVKM. V lost 3 bases, J lost 10 bases, and 10 bases lay in between. The CDR3 consists of 11 residues. In DNA, the CDR3 is TGTGCCAGCAGTTTGGATCTTATTCAGTACTTC. Amino acid sequence: CASSLDLIQYF.

This chain links TRBV5-1 with TRBJ2-1; tentatively, D is TRBD1 or TRBD2 (5 bases each). The CDR3 has 12 residues. Trimming took 3 bases from V and 6 from J, leaving 7 bases between them. Germline CDR1 reads SGHRS; CDR2 reads YFSETQ. CDR3 DNA: TGCGCCAGCAGCTGGGACCTCAATGAGCAGTTCTTC. Its translation is CASSWDLNEQFF.

This chain uses TRBV30 with TRBJ1-2; a possible D gene is TRBD1 (5 bases). Germline loops: CDR1 GTSNPN, CDR2 SVGIG (reference sequence). Trimming took 4 bases from V and 2 from J, leaving 8 bases between them. This CDR3 has 12 residues. The CDR3 protein is CAWTDRNYGYTF. CDR3 sequence (DNA): TGTGCCTGGACCGACAGAAACTATGGCTACACCTTC. Together with reference TRBV30 and TRBJ1-2, the CDR3 gives the full variable domain: SQTIHQWPATLVQPVGSPLSLECTVEGTSNPNLYWYRQAAGRGLQLLFYSVGIGQISSEVPQNLSASRPQDRQFILSSKKLLLSDSGFYLCAWTDRNYGYTFGSGTRLTVV.

V usage is TRBV5-1 and J usage is TRBJ1-3; TRBD1 matches at 7 bases. Trimming cost V 6 bases and J 0 bases; bases outside gene matches: 3. Germline V gene data show CDR1 as SGHRS and CDR2 as YFSETQ. The CDR3 is 14 amino acids. As DNA, the CDR3 is TGCGCCAGCACTACAGGGGACTCTGGAAACACCATATATTTT. Protein product: CASTTGDSGNTIYF. The variable domain in full, completed from reference TRBV5-1 and TRBJ1-3, reads KAGVTQTPRYLIKTRGQQVTLSCSPISGHRSVSWYQQTPGQGLQFLFEYFSETQRNKGNFPGRFSGRQFSNSRSEMNVSTLELGDSALYLCASTTGDSGNTIYFGEGSWLTVV.

This rearrangement joins TRBV11-2 to TRBJ1-2, with TRBD1 matching 8 bases. Germline trimming cut 1 base from V and 4 bases from J; bases unmatched to any gene: 2. The CDR3 runs 14 residues. CDR1 and CDR2 (germline): SGHAT, FQNNGV. The CDR3 loop reads CASSLGRGPYGYTF. CDR3 nucleotide sequence: TGTGCCAGCAGCTTAGGCAGGGGGCCCTATGGCTACACCTTC.

As DNA, the CDR3 is TGTGCCAGCAGCTTAGGACTAGCGGAGAACACCGGGGAGCTGTTTTTT. This translates into CASSLGLAENTGELFF. The rearrangement uses TRBV11-3 and TRBJ2-2; TRBD2 agrees at 9 bases. V trimming: 1 base; J trimming: 1 base; junction bases outside the gene matches: 1. The V gene's germline CDR1 is SGHNT and CDR2 YENEEA. The CDR3 totals 16 residues.

The rearrangement links TRBV2 to TRBJ1-1, with 9 bases lining up with TRBD1. From germline, CDR1 is SNHLY and CDR2 FYNNEI. The CDR3 spans 14 residues. V was pared by 7 bases and J by 1 base, with 4 bases of the junction left unmatched. The CDR3 DNA is TGTGCCAGCACCGGACAGGGGAAGAACACTGAAGCTTTCTTT. Its translation is CASTGQGKNTEAFF.

The chain recombines TRBV3-1 (or the pseudogene TRBV3-2) with TRBJ1-1; D may be TRBD1 (5 bases). This CDR3 comprises 12 residues. Germline CDR1 is LGHDT and CDR2 is YNNKEL (reference sequence). V was pared by 0 bases and J by 9 bases, with 8 bases between. As DNA, the CDR3 is TGTGCCAGCAGCCAAGATGTGGGGCAAGCTTTCTTT. The encoded protein is CASSQDVGQAFF.

This chain uses TRBV7-9 with TRBJ1-1; no reliable D call. This CDR3 contains 13 residues. V was pared by 5 bases and J by 2 bases, with 9 bases between. CDR1 SEHNR and CDR2 FQNEAQ come from the germline V gene (reference sequence). The CDR3 is CASSTAVNTEAFF. The CDR3 DNA reads TGTGCCAGCAGCACCGCCGTAAACACTGAAGCTTTCTTT. Together with reference TRBV7-9 and TRBJ1-1, the CDR3 gives the full variable domain: DTGVSQNPRHKITKRGQNVTFRCDPISEHNRLYWYRQTLGQGPEFLTYFQNEAQLEKSRLLSDRFSAERPKGSFSTLEIQRTEQGDSAMYLCASSTAVNTEAFFGQGTRLTVV.

J is TRBJ2-1 and V is TRBV15; tentatively, D is TRBD1 (6 bases). Germline V gives CDR1 LNHNV, CDR2 YYDKDF (reference sequence). This CDR3 is built from 16 residues. The germline V and J ends were trimmed by 1 base and 6 bases, with 16 bases remaining between them. CDR3 amino acids: CATSRGTGGYGNEQFF. CDR3 bases: TGTGCCACCAGCAGAGGCACTGGGGGCTACGGCAATGAGCAGTTCTTC.

V usage is TRBV28 and J usage is TRBJ2-1; D is undetermined. Trimming took 2 bases from V and 8 from J, leaving 13 bases between them. The CDR3 is 14 residues long. Germline lookup yields CDR1 MDHEN and CDR2 SYDVKM. CDR3 in amino acids: CASSLEPLRDEQFF. CDR3 DNA: TGTGCCAGCAGTTTAGAGCCTCTCCGAGATGAGCAGTTCTTC.

The rearrangement uses TRBV4-2 and TRBJ1-5; tentative D call: TRBD1 (5 bases). CDR1 and CDR2 from the germline V gene are LGHNA and YNFKEQ. Trimming pared 0 bases from V and 4 bases from J, leaving 10 bases between. The CDR3 loop spans 15 amino acids. This chain's CDR3 is CASSQDHDRNQPQHF. The CDR3 DNA reads TGTGCCAGCAGCCAAGATCACGACAGAAATCAGCCCCAGCATTTT.

The rearrangement joins TRBV7-2 to TRBJ2-1, with 9 bases aligning to TRBD2. CDR3 length: 15 amino acids. Germline V lookup: CDR1 SGHTA, CDR2 FQGNSA. V shed 1 base and J 7 bases; nucleotides not matched to a gene: 5. In DNA, the CDR3 is TGTGCCAGCAGCTTAGAAGGGCTAGCGGGAAATGAGCAGTTCTTC. Its protein is CASSLEGLAGNEQFF.

Turning to this clone: The same CDR3 is also encoded by other DNA sequences in this sample. The V call is TRBV2, the J call TRBJ1-1, with 9 bases fitting TRBD1. The CDR3 length is 14 residues. V dropped 7 bases and J dropped 0; count of bases not matched to a gene: 3. Germline CDR1 is SNHLY and CDR2 is FYNNEI. The chain's CDR3 is CASTRTGVNTEAFF. In DNA, the CDR3 is TGTGCCAGCACTCGGACAGGGGTGAACACTGAAGCTTTCTTT.

V is TRBV27 and J is TRBJ1-2; 7 positions match TRBD1. Germline CDR1 is MNHEY and CDR2 is SMNVEV (reference sequence). V lost 5 bases and J lost 4; bases outside the gene matches: 10. This CDR3 has 15 amino acids. This chain's CDR3 is CASSPTGTASYGYTF. CDR3 DNA sequence: TGTGCCAGCAGTCCCACCGGGACAGCAAGCTATGGCTACACCTTC.